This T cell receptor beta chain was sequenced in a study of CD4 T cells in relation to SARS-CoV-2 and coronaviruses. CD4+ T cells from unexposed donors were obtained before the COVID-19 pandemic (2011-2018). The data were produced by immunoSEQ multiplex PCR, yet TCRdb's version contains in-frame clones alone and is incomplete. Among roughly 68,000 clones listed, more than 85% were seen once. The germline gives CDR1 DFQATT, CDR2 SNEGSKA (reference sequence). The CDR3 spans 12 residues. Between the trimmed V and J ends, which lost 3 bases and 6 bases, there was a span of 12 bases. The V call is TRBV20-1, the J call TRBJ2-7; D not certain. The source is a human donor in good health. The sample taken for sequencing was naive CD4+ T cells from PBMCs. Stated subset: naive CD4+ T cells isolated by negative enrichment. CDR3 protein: CSASLIGREQYF. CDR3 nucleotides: TGCAGTGCTAGTTTAATAGGGCGCGAGCAGTACTTC.